Detailed here is one T cell receptor beta chain. This sample was included in a study of OX40 agonist ivuxolimab in advanced cancers. About the research overall: The dose-escalation cohort was approximately 80% male, with a mean age of around 60 years, ranging about 20 to 85. Three dose-escalation patients had partial responses: one with hepatocellular carcinoma and two with cutaneous melanoma.

Sequencing was performed with immunoSEQ multiplex PCR; in TCRdb, only in-frame clones are kept and a portion is missing. In the table there are around 45,000 clones, around 80% of which are singletons. Germline lookup yields CDR1 LNHDA and CDR2 SQIVND (reference sequence). V lost 7 bases and J lost 5; bases outside the gene matches: 9. The CDR3 runs to 15 residues. The chain recombines TRBV19 with TRBJ2-1, with 9 bases identical to TRBD2. This TCR derives from an adult with an advanced solid tumor such as melanoma, head and neck, liver or kidney cancer. The sequencing used CD4+ or CD8+ T cells sorted from blood, collected in a trial of the OX40 agonist ivuxolimab. The CDR3 spells CASTSGLAKNNEQFF. The CDR3 DNA is TGTGCCAGTACCTCGGGACTAGCCAAAAACAATGAGCAGTTCTTC.